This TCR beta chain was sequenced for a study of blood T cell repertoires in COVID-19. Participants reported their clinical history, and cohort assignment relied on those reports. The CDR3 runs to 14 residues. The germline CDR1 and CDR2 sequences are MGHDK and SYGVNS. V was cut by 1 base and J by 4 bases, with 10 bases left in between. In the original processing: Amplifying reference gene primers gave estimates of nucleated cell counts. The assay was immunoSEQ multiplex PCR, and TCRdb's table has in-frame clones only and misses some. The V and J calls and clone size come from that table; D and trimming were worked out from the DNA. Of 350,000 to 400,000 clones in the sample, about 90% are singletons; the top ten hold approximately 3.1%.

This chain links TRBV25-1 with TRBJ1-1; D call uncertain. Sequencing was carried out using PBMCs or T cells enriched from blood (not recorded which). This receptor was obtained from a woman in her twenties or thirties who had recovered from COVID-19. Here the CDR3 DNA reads TGTGCCAGCAGTGAATCTGGGTCGGGCACTGAAGCTTTCTTT. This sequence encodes CASSESGSGTEAFF.